The 30 T cell receptor beta chains presented below share a single source sample, sequenced in a study of blood T cell repertoires in COVID-19. Profiling relied on immunoSEQ multiplex PCR, and the TCRdb table lists in-frame clones only, not all of them. The data show some 200,000 clones, 85% seen once. Sequenced material: peripheral blood. All receptors derive from a woman between 65 and 79 years old with COVID-19, enrolled during active disease.

The chain has TRBV10-2 and TRBJ2-5; TRBD2 matches 9 bases. The CDR3 contains 15 residues. The V gene end was trimmed by 0 bases and the J gene end by 3 bases; junction bases not matched to a gene: 2. CDR1 and CDR2 (germline): WSHSY, SAAADI. The CDR3 DNA follows: TGCGCCAGCAGTGAGTCGGCTAGCGGGAAAGAGACCCAGTACTTC. This gives the protein CASSESASGKETQYF.

This chain uses TRBV9 with TRBJ1-6; TRBD1 is a possible D gene (5 bases). Germline CDR1 reads SGDLS; CDR2 reads YYNGEE. Trimming cost V 4 bases and J 5 bases, with 13 bases left between them. This CDR3 comprises 15 residues. The CDR3 bases are TGTGCCAGCAGCCCTCGTGGGGCGGATAATTCACCCCTCCACTTT. This gives the protein CASSPRGADNSPLHF.

The J gene is TRBJ1-5, the V gene TRBV2; the match to TRBD1 covers 9 bases. Trimming at V came to 5 bases and at J to 3 bases, leaving 5 bases not matched to a gene. This CDR3 region has 15 residues. Germline V gene data show CDR1 as SNHLY and CDR2 as FYNNEI. The CDR3 loop is CASSKTGGNNQPQHF. CDR3 nucleotide sequence: TGTGCCAGCAGTAAGACAGGGGGGAACAATCAGCCCCAGCATTTT.

V and J are TRBV19 and TRBJ2-1; TRBD1 matches at 10 bases. Trimming at V came to 6 bases and at J to 3 bases, leaving 2 bases not matched to a gene. The CDR3 contains 14 residues. Germline CDR1 LNHDA, CDR2 SQIVND (reference sequence). Here the CDR3 DNA reads TGTGCCAGTAGGGGGGACAGGGGCTACAATGAGCAGTTCTTC. Translation gives CASRGDRGYNEQFF.

The chain employs TRBV6-5 and TRBJ1-2; no firm D call. V lost 7 bases to trimming and J lost 2 bases, with 14 bases between them. CDR1 is MNHEY, CDR2 SVGAGI, per germline. CDR3 length: 14 residues. CDR3 sequence: CASTYPTANYGYTF. CDR3 bases: TGTGCCAGCACCTATCCCACAGCCAACTATGGCTACACCTTC.

The V and J genes are TRBV24-1 and TRBJ2-1, with D unclear. The CDR3 loop spans 13 amino acids. V was cut by 4 bases and J by 5 bases, with 8 bases left in between. The germline V gene encodes CDR1 KGHDR and CDR2 SFDVKD. The CDR3 DNA is TGTGCCACCAGTGACCGACACCACAATGAGCAGTTCTTC. Translating it yields CATSDRHHNEQFF.

The gene calls are TRBV27 and TRBJ1-2; the match to TRBD1 covers 7 bases. There are 13 residues in the CDR3. CDR1 and CDR2 (germline): MNHEY, SMNVEV (reference sequence). The ends lost 5 bases at V and 7 bases at J; junction bases unmatched: 7. CDR3 nucleotides: TGTGCCAGCAGTATCGACAGGGCGGGTGGCTACACCTTC. Residues: CASSIDRAGGYTF.

The gene calls are TRBV18 and TRBJ2-5; D might be TRBD2 (6 bases). CDR3 length: 15 residues. V was clipped by 4 bases and J by 2 bases, with 14 bases between them. The germline V gene has CDR1 KGHSH and CDR2 LQKENI. The DNA of the CDR3 is TGTGCCAGCTCACTAGACCGGGAGACGCAAGAGACCCAGTACTTC. Translation: CASSLDRETQETQYF.

V is TRBV7-3 and J is TRBJ2-1, with unresolved D. The CDR3 is 16 residues long. The germline V gene has CDR1 SGHTA and CDR2 FQGTGA. The ends were cut back, 0 bases at V and 0 bases at J, with 9 bases in the middle. CDR3 residues: CASSLTRVSSYNEQFF. The CDR3 DNA sequence: TGTGCCAGCAGCTTAACCCGGGTAAGCTCCTACAATGAGCAGTTCTTC.

The chain has TRBV5-1 and TRBJ1-3; 7 bases are shared with TRBD1. J gave up 7 bases and V 4 bases, and 14 bases lay outside the gene matches. The germline gives CDR1 SGHRS, CDR2 YFSETQ. The CDR3 extends over 16 amino acids. In nucleotides, the CDR3 is TGCGCCAGCAGCGCTCAGACAGGGTTAACGACGAACACCATATATTTT. Translation: CASSAQTGLTTNTIYF.

The J gene is TRBJ2-7, the V gene TRBV5-4, with 7 bases that match TRBD1. Germline trimming cut 1 base from V and 5 bases from J; bases unmatched to any gene: 6. Germline-derived CDR1 and CDR2 are SGHNT and YYREEE (reference sequence). This CDR3 has 14 residues. The CDR3 DNA follows: TGTGCCAGCAGCTTGAATGCCCAGGGGGACGAGCAGTACTTC. Translating it yields CASSLNAQGDEQYF.

The J gene is TRBJ1-2, the V gene TRBV5-5, with 8 bases identical to TRBD1. Trimming took 4 bases from V and 3 from J; bases not matched to a gene: 8. Germline assignment: CDR1 SGHKS and CDR2 YYEKEE (reference sequence). The CDR3 has 15 residues. The CDR3 nucleotides read TGTGCCAGCAGCCCAACAGACAGGGGAGACTATGGCTACACCTTC. Translated: CASSPTDRGDYGYTF.

The chain uses TRBV6-4 and TRBJ1-5; D not resolved. V gave up 3 bases and J gave up 1 base, with 7 bases separating them. The germline V gene has CDR1 MRHNA and CDR2 SNTAGT. The CDR3 is made up of 14 amino acids. CDR3 coding DNA: TGTGCCAGCAGTGAGCGAGAAAGCAATCAGCCCCAGCATTTT. This sequence encodes CASSERESNQPQHF.

The rearrangement joins TRBV6-2 or TRBV6-3 to TRBJ1-2, with 10 bases lining up with TRBD1. With V trimmed by 2 bases and J by 7 bases, 1 base remained unmatched. The CDR3 sequence is 13 residues long. The V gene's germline CDR1 is MNHEY and CDR2 SVGEGT. CDR3 amino acids: CASSYDRGLGYTF. The CDR3 nucleotides are TGTGCCAGCAGTTACGACAGGGGGCTTGGCTACACCTTC.

The chain has TRBV7-9 and TRBJ2-2, with TRBD2 matching over 8 bases. CDR1 is SEHNR, CDR2 FQNEAQ, per germline (reference sequence). This CDR3 is built from 16 residues. The V gene end was trimmed by 4 bases and the J gene end by 5 bases; junction bases not matched to a gene: 9. CDR3: CASSSTGGAVTGELFF. The CDR3 DNA follows: TGTGCCAGCAGCTCCACGGGGGGGGCGGTAACCGGGGAGCTGTTTTTT.

The chain carries TRBV12-3 or TRBV12-4 and TRBJ2-5; D may be TRBD1 (5 bases). This CDR3 comprises 12 residues. Trimming pared 5 bases from V and 3 bases from J, leaving 7 bases between. DNA of the CDR3: TGTGCCAGCAGTATGACAGAAGAGACCCAGTACTTC. The encoded protein is CASSMTEETQYF.

V and J are TRBV27 and TRBJ1-6; perhaps TRBD1 as D (5 bases). Germline V gene sequence: CDR1 MNHEY, CDR2 SMNVEV (reference sequence). V lost 5 bases and J lost 0, with 17 bases in between. The CDR3 contains 18 residues. CDR3 in amino acids: CASSPRRGGSSYNSPLHF. CDR3 nucleotides: TGTGCCAGCAGTCCCCGACGTGGGGGGAGCTCCTATAATTCACCCCTCCACTTT.

The rearrangement links TRBV7-2 to TRBJ1-3, with D perhaps TRBD1 (5 bases). CDR1 SGHTA and CDR2 FQGNSA come from the germline V gene. The ends were cut back, 5 bases at V and 5 bases at J, with 19 bases in the middle. The CDR3 is made up of 16 amino acids. The CDR3: CASSPLGAETRNTIYF. In DNA form, the CDR3 reads TGTGCCAGCAGCCCACTTGGGGCCGAGACGAGAAACACCATATATTTT.

This clone was picked up one time. The rearrangement links TRBV6-5 to TRBJ2-1, with D perhaps matching TRBD2 (5 bases). This CDR3 region has 15 residues. The V gene's germline CDR1 is MNHEY and CDR2 SVGAGI. The V end lost 1 base, the J end lost 10 bases, and 17 bases lay between the germline ends. The CDR3 DNA follows: TGTGCCAGCAGTTACTACTCCTCGGGGATGGGGGAGCAGTTCTTC. Protein: CASSYYSSGMGEQFF.

The V and J genes are TRBV3-1 (or the pseudogene TRBV3-2) and TRBJ2-7, with D possibly matching TRBD1 (6 bases). Between the trimmed V and J ends, which lost 3 bases and 5 bases, there was a span of 14 bases. Germline-derived CDR1 and CDR2 are LGHDT and YNNKEL (reference sequence). The CDR3 loop spans 14 amino acids. For the CDR3, the DNA is TGTGCCAGCAGCCACAGGGACACTCTCCACGAGCAGTACTTC. It codes for CASSHRDTLHEQYF.

This clone was seen a single time. V gene TRBV5-1 combines with J gene TRBJ1-2, with unresolved D. Germline CDR1 reads SGHRS; CDR2 reads YFSETQ. V was clipped by 0 bases and J by 8 bases, with 11 bases between them. The CDR3 is 13 amino acids. The CDR3 nucleotides read TGCGCCAGCAGCTTGGGCCAGACTTGGGGCTACACCTTC. Amino acids: CASSLGQTWGYTF.

The chain is built from TRBV5-5 and TRBJ2-4; 8 nucleotides agree with TRBD2. Germline CDR1 is SGHKS and CDR2 is YYEKEE (reference sequence). The CDR3 runs 15 residues. V lost 3 bases to trimming and J lost 8 bases; unmatched junction nucleotides: 10. This CDR3 reads CASSYRGGGSDIQYF. In DNA form, the CDR3 reads TGTGCCAGCAGCTACCGGGGGGGCGGAAGTGACATTCAGTACTTC.

The CDR3 DNA sequence: TGTGCCAGCAGCAAAACCCCTAGCGAGGGTTACGAGCAGTACTTC. Its translation is CASSKTPSEGYEQYF. The chain links TRBV21-1 to TRBJ2-7; the table's TRBD2 call for D was not verified on the DNA. TRBV21-1 is reported as a pseudogene. CDR3 length: 15 residues.

This clone has only one observation. The genes are TRBV13 and TRBJ2-3; no clear D gene. Per germline, CDR1 PRHDT and CDR2 FYEKMQ (reference sequence). Trimming removed 5 bases at V and 3 bases at J, with 12 bases between. CDR3 length equals 14 residues. The CDR3 region is CASSPTGGTDTQYF. The DNA of the CDR3 is TGTGCCAGCAGCCCCACCGGCGGTACAGATACGCAGTATTTT.

In this sample, this clone turned up once. This chain joins TRBV11-3 and TRBJ2-7, with 9 bases that match TRBD1. Germline V CDR1 and CDR2: SGHNT, YENEEA. Trimming cost V 4 bases and J 3 bases; bases outside gene matches: 7. The CDR3 covers 15 residues. CDR3 sequence reads: CASSSRTGAVYEQYF. For the CDR3, the DNA is TGTGCCAGCAGCTCCAGGACAGGGGCAGTCTACGAGCAGTACTTC.

The CDR3 DNA follows: TGTGCCAGCAGCGCGAACGACAGGACTGAAGCTTTCTTT. Its protein is CASSANDRTEAFF. V and J are TRBV11-1 and TRBJ1-1; TRBD1 is a possible D gene (6 bases). Germline CDR1 SGHAT, CDR2 FQDESV (reference sequence). The CDR3 spans 13 residues. V was cut by 5 bases and J by 5 bases, with 12 bases left in between.

The rearrangement joins TRBV7-9 to TRBJ1-2; D may be TRBD1 (5 bases). This CDR3 comprises 13 residues. V lost 5 bases to trimming and J lost 5 bases, with 12 bases between them. Germline V gives CDR1 SEHNR, CDR2 FQNEAQ (reference sequence). CDR3 DNA: TGTGCCAGCAGCCTGACAGACCAATATGGCTACACCTTC. Protein product: CASSLTDQYGYTF.

This clone occurred once. The V and J genes are TRBV6-1 and TRBJ2-7; 8 bases agree with TRBD1. Germline CDR1 is MNHNS and CDR2 is SASEGT. J lost 9 bases, V lost 1 base, and 11 bases had no gene match. The CDR3 extends over 15 amino acids. CDR3 amino acids: CASSEGRLPTGGQYF. As DNA, the CDR3 is TGTGCCAGCAGTGAAGGGCGGTTGCCTACAGGGGGGCAGTACTTC.

The chain links TRBV6-2 or TRBV6-3 to TRBJ2-7; the D gene is possibly TRBD1 (5 bases). Trimming shortened V by 5 bases and J by 4 bases, and 24 bases separated the two germline ends. The CDR3 totals 17 residues. Germline V gene sequence: CDR1 MNHEY, CDR2 SVGEGT. CDR3 protein: CASSQDGTQAGRYEQYF. For the CDR3, the DNA is TGTGCCAGCAGTCAGGACGGAACACAGGCAGGCAGGTACGAGCAGTACTTC.

V usage is TRBV19 and J usage is TRBJ2-2, with TRBD2 as a possible D gene (5 bases). The V gene lost 6 bases and the J gene lost 3 bases, with 14 bases spanning the gap. CDR1 is LNHDA and CDR2 is SQIVND in the germline V gene (reference sequence). The CDR3 extends over 15 amino acids. In DNA, the CDR3 is TGTGCCAGTAGACGTGCGGGTCCGGACACCGGGGAGCTGTTTTTT. It yields the protein CASRRAGPDTGELFF.